Listed here are 2 T cell receptor beta chains from one sample, sequenced in a study of blood T cell repertoires in COVID-19. Sequencing was performed with immunoSEQ multiplex PCR; in TCRdb, only in-frame clones are kept and a portion is missing. The sample yields about 200,000 clones, about 85% seen once. Sample: peripheral blood. The receptor set was obtained from a man aged 60 to 69 with active or convalescent COVID-19.

The rearrangement links TRBV19 to TRBJ1-1; 7 nucleotides line up with TRBD1. The CDR3 contains 15 residues. Germline V gene data show CDR1 as LNHDA and CDR2 as SQIVND (reference sequence). The V and J ends lost 5 bases and 1 base, in that order; junction bases with no gene match: 7. The CDR3 sequence: CASSSAGGGNTEAFF. The CDR3 DNA sequence: TGTGCCAGTAGTTCAGCAGGGGGAGGGAACACTGAAGCTTTCTTT.

The genes are TRBV5-1 and TRBJ2-2; the D gene is possibly TRBD1 (6 bases). The CDR3 sequence is 14 residues long. Germline assignment: CDR1 SGHRS and CDR2 YFSETQ. V dropped 6 bases and J dropped 3 bases, with 12 bases sitting between them. The CDR3 loop reads CASTPRTDTGELFF. In DNA, the CDR3 is TGCGCCAGCACCCCAAGGACAGACACCGGGGAGCTGTTTTTT.